This TCR beta chain derives from a study of T cell responses to AZD1222 COVID-19 vaccine. Overall study findings and caveats: Spike-specific TCR depth and breadth grew after two AZD1222 doses.

Pooling of second doses given at about 4 or about 12 weeks was done. With regard to this clone: The antigen remains undetermined.

Trimming cost V 5 bases and J 3 bases; bases outside gene matches: 3. Germline V CDR1 and CDR2: SGHAT, FQNNGV. The CDR3 totals 14 residues. Clones were read by immunoSEQ multiplex PCR, and TCRdb kept only the in-frame ones, dropping some. The sample records fewer than 200,000 clones, approximately 90% being singletons. The V and J genes are TRBV11-2 and TRBJ2-7; 11 positions match TRBD1. Sequences were derived from peripheral blood, sampled 28 days after the second AZD1222 dose. The receptor was isolated from an adult who received the AZD1222 COVID-19 vaccine. The DNA of the CDR3 is TGTGCCAGCAGCCTTGGGACAGGGGGCTACGAGCAGTACTTC. It specifies CASSLGTGGYEQYF.